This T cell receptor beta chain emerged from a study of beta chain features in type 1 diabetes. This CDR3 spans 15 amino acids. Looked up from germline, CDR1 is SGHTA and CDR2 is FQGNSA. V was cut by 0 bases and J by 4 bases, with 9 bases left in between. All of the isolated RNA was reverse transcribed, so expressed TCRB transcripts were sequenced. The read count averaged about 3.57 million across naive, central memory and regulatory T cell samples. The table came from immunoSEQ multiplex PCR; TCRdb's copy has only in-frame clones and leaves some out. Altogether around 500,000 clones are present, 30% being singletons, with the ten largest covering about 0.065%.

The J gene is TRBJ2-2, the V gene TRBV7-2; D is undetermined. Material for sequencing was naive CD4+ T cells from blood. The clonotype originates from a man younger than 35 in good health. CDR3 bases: TGTGCCAGCAGCTTAGCGGCAGCTTCCACCGGGGAGCTGTTTTTT. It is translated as CASSLAAASTGELFF.